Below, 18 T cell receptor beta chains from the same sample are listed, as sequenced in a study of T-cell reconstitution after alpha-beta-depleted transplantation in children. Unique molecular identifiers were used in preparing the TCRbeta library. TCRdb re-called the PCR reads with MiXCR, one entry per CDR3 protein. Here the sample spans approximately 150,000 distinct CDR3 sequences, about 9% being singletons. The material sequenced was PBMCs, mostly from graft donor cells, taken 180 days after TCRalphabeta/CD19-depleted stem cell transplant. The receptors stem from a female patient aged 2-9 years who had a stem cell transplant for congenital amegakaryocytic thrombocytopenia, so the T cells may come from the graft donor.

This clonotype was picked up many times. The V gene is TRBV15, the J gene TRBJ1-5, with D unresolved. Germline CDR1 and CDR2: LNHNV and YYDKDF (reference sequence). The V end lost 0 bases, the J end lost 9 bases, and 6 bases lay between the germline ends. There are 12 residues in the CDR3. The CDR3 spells CATSREYAPQHF. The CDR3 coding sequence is TGTGCCACCAGCAGAGAGTACGCGCCCCAGCATTTT.

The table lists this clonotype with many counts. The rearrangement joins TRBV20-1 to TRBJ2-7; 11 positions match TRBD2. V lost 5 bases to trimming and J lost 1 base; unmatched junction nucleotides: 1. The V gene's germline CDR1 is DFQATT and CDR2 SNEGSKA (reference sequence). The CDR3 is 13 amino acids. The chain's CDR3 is CSALAGGSYEQYF. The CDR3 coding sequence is TGCAGTGCTTTAGCGGGAGGGTCCTACGAGCAGTACTTC.

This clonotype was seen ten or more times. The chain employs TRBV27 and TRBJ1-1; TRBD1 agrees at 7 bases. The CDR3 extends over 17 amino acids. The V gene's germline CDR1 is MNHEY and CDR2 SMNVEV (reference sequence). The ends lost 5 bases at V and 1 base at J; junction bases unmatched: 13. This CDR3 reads CASSPHLQGKGNTEAFF. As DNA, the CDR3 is TGTGCCAGCAGTCCCCATCTACAGGGGAAGGGGAACACTGAAGCTTTCTTT.

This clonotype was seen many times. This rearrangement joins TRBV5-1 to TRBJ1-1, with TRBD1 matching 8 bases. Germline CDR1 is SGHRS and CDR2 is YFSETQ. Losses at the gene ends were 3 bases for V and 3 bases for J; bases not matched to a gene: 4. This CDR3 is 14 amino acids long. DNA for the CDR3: TGCGCCAGCAGCTGGAGGACAGGGCACACTGAAGCTTTCTTT. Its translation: CASSWRTGHTEAFF. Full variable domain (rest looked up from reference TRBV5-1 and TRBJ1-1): KAGVTQTPRYLIKTRGQQVTLSCSPISGHRSVSWYQQTPGQGLQFLFEYFSETQRNKGNFPGRFSGRQFSNSRSEMNVSTLELGDSALYLCASSWRTGHTEAFFGQGTRLTVV.

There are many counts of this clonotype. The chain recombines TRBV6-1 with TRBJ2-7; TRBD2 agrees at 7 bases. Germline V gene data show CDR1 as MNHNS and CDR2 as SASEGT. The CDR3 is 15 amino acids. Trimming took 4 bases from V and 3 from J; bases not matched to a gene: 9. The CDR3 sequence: CASSGDLAANYEQYF. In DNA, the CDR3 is TGTGCCAGCAGTGGGGATCTAGCGGCCAACTACGAGCAGTACTTC.

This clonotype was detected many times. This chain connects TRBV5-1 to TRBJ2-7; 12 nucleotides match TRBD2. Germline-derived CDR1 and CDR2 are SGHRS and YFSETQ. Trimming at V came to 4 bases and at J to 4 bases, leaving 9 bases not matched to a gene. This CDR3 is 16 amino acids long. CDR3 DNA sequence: TGCGCCAGCAGCCCCTCTAGCGGGAGGGCCCTATACGAGCAGTACTTC. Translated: CASSPSSGRALYEQYF.

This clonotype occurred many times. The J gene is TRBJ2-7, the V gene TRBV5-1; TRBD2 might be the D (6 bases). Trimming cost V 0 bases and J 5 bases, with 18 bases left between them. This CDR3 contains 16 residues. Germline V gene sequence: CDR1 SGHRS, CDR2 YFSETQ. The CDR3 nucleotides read TGCGCCAGCAGCTTGGTGATCGGGGGAGTGTACCACGAGCAGTACTTC. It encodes CASSLVIGGVYHEQYF.

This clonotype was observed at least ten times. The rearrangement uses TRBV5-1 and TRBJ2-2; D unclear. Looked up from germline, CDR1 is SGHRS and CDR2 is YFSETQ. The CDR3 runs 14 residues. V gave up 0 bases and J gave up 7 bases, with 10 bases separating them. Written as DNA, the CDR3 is TGCGCCAGCAGCTTGGCCGTATTTGGCGGGGAGCTGTTTTTT. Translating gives CASSLAVFGGELFF.

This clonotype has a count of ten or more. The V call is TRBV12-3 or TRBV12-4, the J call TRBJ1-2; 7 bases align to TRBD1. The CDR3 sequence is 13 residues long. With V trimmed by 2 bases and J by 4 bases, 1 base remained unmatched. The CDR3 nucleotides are TGTGCCAGCAGTTTATACAGGGGCTATGGCTACACCTTC. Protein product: CASSLYRGYGYTF.

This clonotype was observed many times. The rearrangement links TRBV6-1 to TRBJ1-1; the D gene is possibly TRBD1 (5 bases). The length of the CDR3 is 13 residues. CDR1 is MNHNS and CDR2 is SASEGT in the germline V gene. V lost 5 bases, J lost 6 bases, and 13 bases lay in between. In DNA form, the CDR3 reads TGTGCCAGCAGTAGGGGACCGCCCTCTGAAGCTTTCTTT. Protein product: CASSRGPPSEAFF.

The chain's CDR3 is CASSPYGGGAYEQYF. For the CDR3, the DNA is TGTGCCAGCAGCCCATACGGAGGGGGGGCCTACGAGCAGTACTTC. The genes are TRBV6-1 and TRBJ2-7, with D perhaps matching TRBD2 (7 bases). The length of the CDR3 is 15 residues. The V gene's germline CDR1 is MNHNS and CDR2 SASEGT. Trimming left V 6 bases short and J 2 bases short, with 17 bases between.

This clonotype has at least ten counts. The DNA for the CDR3 is TGTGCCAGCAGTTTGACGGGACAGAGATACTACGAGCAGTACTTC. This translates into CASSLTGQRYYEQYF. The chain employs TRBV28 and TRBJ2-7, with TRBD1 identical over 7 bases. The germline V gene has CDR1 MDHEN and CDR2 SYDVKM. With V trimmed by 3 bases and J by 3 bases, 8 bases remained unmatched. This CDR3 comprises 15 residues.

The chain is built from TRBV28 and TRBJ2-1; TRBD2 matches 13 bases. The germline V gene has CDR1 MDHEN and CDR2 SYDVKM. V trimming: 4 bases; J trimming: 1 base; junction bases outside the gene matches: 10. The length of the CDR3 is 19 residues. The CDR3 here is CASSSPTGTSGDSYNEQFF. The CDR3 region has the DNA TGTGCCAGCAGTTCCCCGACCGGGACTAGCGGGGATTCCTACAATGAGCAGTTCTTC.

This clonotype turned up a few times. Here the CDR3 reads CASSLSSRFGGSPLHF. The CDR3 DNA sequence: TGCGCCAGCAGCTTGTCGAGCAGATTTGGGGGATCACCCCTCCACTTT. The rearrangement links TRBV5-1 to TRBJ1-6, with TRBD1 as a possible D gene (5 bases). Germline CDR1 and CDR2: SGHRS and YFSETQ. V was pared by 1 base and J by 10 bases, with 18 bases between. This CDR3 has 16 amino acids.

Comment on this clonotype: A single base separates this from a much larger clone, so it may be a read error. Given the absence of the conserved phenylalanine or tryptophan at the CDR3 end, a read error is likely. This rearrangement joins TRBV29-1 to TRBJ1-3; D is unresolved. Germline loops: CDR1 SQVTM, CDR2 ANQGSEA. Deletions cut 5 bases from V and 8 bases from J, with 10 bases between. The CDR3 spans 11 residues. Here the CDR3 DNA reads TGCAGCGTTCATACAAGAGACACCATATATTTG. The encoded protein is CSVHTRDTIYL.

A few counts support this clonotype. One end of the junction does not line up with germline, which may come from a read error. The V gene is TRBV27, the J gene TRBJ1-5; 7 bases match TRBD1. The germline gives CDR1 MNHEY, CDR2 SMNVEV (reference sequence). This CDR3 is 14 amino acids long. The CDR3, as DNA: TGTGCCAGCAGTTACCAGGGGGGCAATCAGCCCCACCATTTT. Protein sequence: CASSYQGGNQPHHF.

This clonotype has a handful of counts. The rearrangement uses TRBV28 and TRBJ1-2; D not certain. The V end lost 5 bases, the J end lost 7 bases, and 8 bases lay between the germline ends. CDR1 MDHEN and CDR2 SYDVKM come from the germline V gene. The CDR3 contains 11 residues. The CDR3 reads CASSTSGGYTF. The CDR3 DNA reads TGTGCCAGCAGTACCAGTGGTGGCTACACCTTC.

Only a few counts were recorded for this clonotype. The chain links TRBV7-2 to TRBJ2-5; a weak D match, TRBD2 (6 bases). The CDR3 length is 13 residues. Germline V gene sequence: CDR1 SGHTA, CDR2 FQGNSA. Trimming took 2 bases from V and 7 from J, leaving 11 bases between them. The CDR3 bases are TGTGCCAGCAGCTTACGCGGGGAAGGGACCCAGTACTTC. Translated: CASSLRGEGTQYF.